The 25 T cell receptor beta chains in this list originate from one sample, sequenced in a study of T cell changes during pregnancy in multiple sclerosis. Clones were read by immunoSEQ multiplex PCR, and TCRdb kept only the in-frame ones, dropping some. The table lists around 70,000 clones, roughly nine tenths of them singletons. Material: peripheral blood, obtained in the second trimester of pregnancy. These receptors were taken from a female donor with multiple sclerosis, enrolled in a pregnancy study.

V gene TRBV7-2 combines with J gene TRBJ2-7, with TRBD1 matching 8 bases. Germline lookup yields CDR1 SGHTA and CDR2 FQGNSA. The CDR3 has 17 residues. With 5 bases clipped from V and 2 bases from J, the junction kept 14 bases outside the gene matches. The CDR3 DNA follows: TGTGCCAGCAGCCTCCAACCCACCCGGACAGGGCCCTACGAGCAGTACTTC. It yields the protein CASSLQPTRTGPYEQYF.

This sequence joins TRBV7-2 and TRBJ2-5; 11 bases are shared with TRBD1. With V trimmed by 6 bases and J by 1 base, 7 bases remained unmatched. This CDR3 spans 16 amino acids. Germline V CDR1 and CDR2: SGHTA, FQGNSA. The CDR3 sequence: CASSTGGTGGQETQYF. DNA for the CDR3: TGTGCCAGCAGTACCGGGGGGACAGGGGGCCAAGAGACCCAGTACTTC.

The chain has TRBV9 and TRBJ2-2, with 8 nucleotides matching TRBD1. Trimming removed 3 bases from V and 0 bases from J; junction bases left unmatched: 4. There are 16 residues in the CDR3. Germline V gene lookup returns CDR1 SGDLS and CDR2 YYNGEE. The CDR3 DNA sequence: TGTGCCAGCAGCGCACGGACAGGGACGAACACCGGGGAGCTGTTTTTT. Translated, it gives CASSARTGTNTGELFF.

This chain connects TRBV7-8 to TRBJ1-1; TRBD1 might be the D (5 bases). This CDR3 has 14 residues. The V gene's germline CDR1 is SGHVS and CDR2 FQNEAQ. Trimming stripped 3 bases from V and 1 base from J, with 9 bases between. The CDR3 loop is CASSFGGGNTEAFF. Written as DNA, the CDR3 is TGTGCCAGCAGCTTTGGGGGGGGGAACACTGAAGCTTTCTTT.

The V gene is TRBV19, the J gene TRBJ2-2; 10 bases are shared with TRBD1. In germline, CDR1 is LNHDA, CDR2 SQIVND (reference sequence). This CDR3 has 14 amino acids. The J segment lost 5 bases and the V segment lost 7 bases, leaving 4 bases of the junction unmatched. CDR3 protein: CASKDRGDTGELFF. The CDR3 nucleotides are TGTGCCAGTAAGGACAGGGGGGATACCGGGGAGCTGTTTTTT. Looking up the rest from reference TRBV19 and TRBJ2-2 gives the full variable domain: DGGITQSPKYLFRKEGQNVTLSCEQNLNHDAMYWYRQDPGQGLRLIYYSQIVNDFQKGDIAEGYSVSREKKESFPLTVTSAQKNPTAFYLCASKDRGDTGELFFGEGSRLTVL.

The genes are TRBV7-9 and TRBJ2-7; no definite D call. The V and J ends lost 4 bases and 9 bases respectively, with 13 bases between them. Germline V gives CDR1 SEHNR, CDR2 FQNEAQ (reference sequence). The CDR3 spans 12 residues. CDR3: CASSSLDYRQYF. CDR3 sequence (DNA): TGTGCCAGCAGCTCCTTAGATTACCGGCAGTACTTC.

The chain has TRBV5-6 and TRBJ2-5, with 7 bases identical to TRBD1. Germline V CDR1 and CDR2: SGHDT, YYEEEE. V shed 3 bases and J 5 bases; nucleotides not matched to a gene: 7. The CDR3 is 14 amino acids. The CDR3: CASSWGQPRETQYF. In nucleotides, the CDR3 is TGTGCCAGCAGCTGGGGACAGCCACGGGAGACCCAGTACTTC.

The chain links TRBV29-1 to TRBJ1-1, with TRBD1 as a possible D gene (5 bases). The CDR3 length is 13 residues. Germline assignment: CDR1 SQVTM and CDR2 ANQGSEA. The V end lost 0 bases, the J end lost 1 base, and 6 bases lay between the germline ends. As DNA, the CDR3 is TGCAGCGTTGAAGAAAGGGGGAACACTGAAGCTTTCTTT. It specifies CSVEERGNTEAFF.

This clone occurred once. V usage is TRBV6-6 and J usage is TRBJ1-1; D not certain. Germline V lookup: CDR1 MNHNY, CDR2 SVGAGI (reference sequence). V was shortened by 0 bases and J by 4 bases, with 6 bases between the two germline ends. This CDR3 is 13 amino acids long. CDR3 nucleotide sequence: TGTGCCAGCAGTTACTCAATTAGCACTGAAGCTTTCTTT. It is translated as CASSYSISTEAFF.

This clone was seen a single time. This CDR3 reads CASSLMRNTEAFF. Written as DNA, the CDR3 is TGTGCCAGCAGCTTAATGAGGAACACTGAAGCTTTCTTT. The genes are TRBV11-3 and TRBJ1-1; D not certain. The CDR3 length is 13 residues. Germline CDR1 reads SGHNT; CDR2 reads YENEEA. The V and J ends lost 2 bases and 1 base respectively, with 5 bases between them.

The J gene is TRBJ1-1, the V gene TRBV5-6; D is perhaps TRBD1 (5 bases). CDR1 SGHDT and CDR2 YYEEEE come from the germline V gene. The CDR3 contains 13 residues. Between the trimmed V and J ends, which lost 4 bases and 8 bases, there was a span of 15 bases. Here the CDR3 reads CASSPNWGDEAFF. CDR3 nucleotide sequence: TGTGCCAGCAGCCCAAACTGGGGGGACGAAGCTTTCTTT.

The rearrangement links TRBV4-1 to TRBJ2-5, with 9 bases that match TRBD2. The V and J ends lost 0 bases and 9 bases, in that order; junction bases with no gene match: 8. The CDR3 sequence is 15 residues long. CDR1 is MGHRA, CDR2 YSYEKL, per germline. CDR3 protein: CASSQDHSGGRAQYF. CDR3 nucleotide sequence: TGCGCCAGCAGCCAAGATCATAGCGGGGGACGGGCCCAGTACTTC.

The chain couples TRBV19 to TRBJ1-2, with 8 bases identical to TRBD1. V lost 0 bases to trimming and J lost 4 bases; unmatched junction nucleotides: 10. The CDR3 extends over 17 amino acids. Looked up from germline, CDR1 is LNHDA and CDR2 is SQIVND (reference sequence). The CDR3 DNA reads TGTGCCAGTAGTATAGAGGCCCCCGGACAGGGAATCTATGGCTACACCTTC. This encodes CASSIEAPGQGIYGYTF.

The chain joins TRBV30 to TRBJ2-1, with D uncertain. The germline CDR1 and CDR2 sequences are GTSNPN and SVGIG (reference sequence). The length of the CDR3 is 13 residues. V lost 1 base, J lost 0 bases, and 4 bases lay in between. CDR3 sequence: CAWSASSYNEQFF. The CDR3 DNA sequence: TGTGCCTGGAGTGCGAGCTCCTACAATGAGCAGTTCTTC.

The chain employs TRBV7-6 and TRBJ2-3; D perhaps matches TRBD2 (6 bases). The CDR3 covers 14 residues. Germline CDR1 SGHVS, CDR2 FNYEAQ. Between the trimmed V and J ends, which lost 0 bases and 5 bases, there was a span of 9 bases. CDR3 protein: CASSLAGRGDTQYF. The CDR3 coding sequence is TGTGCCAGCAGCTTAGCCGGGCGGGGAGATACGCAGTATTTT.

This chain connects TRBV11-3 to TRBJ2-3; 12 nucleotides line up with TRBD2. Germline assignment: CDR1 SGHNT and CDR2 YENEEA. The V gene end was trimmed by 4 bases and the J gene end by 4 bases; junction bases not matched to a gene: 9. This CDR3 is built from 17 residues. CDR3 loop: CASSSRETSGGADTQYF. In nucleotides, the CDR3 is TGTGCCAGCAGCTCCCGAGAGACTAGCGGGGGCGCAGATACGCAGTATTTT.

This clone has just one count. The chain links TRBV18 to TRBJ2-3; TRBD2 might be the D (6 bases). The CDR3 spans 16 residues. Germline CDR1 reads KGHSH; CDR2 reads LQKENI. The V and J ends lost 3 bases and 0 bases respectively, with 13 bases between them. The CDR3 coding sequence is TGTGCCAGCTCACCCCCCCGGGGAGGCAGCACAGATACGCAGTATTTT. This encodes CASSPPRGGSTDTQYF.

This chain connects TRBV25-1 to TRBJ1-3; 8 bases map to TRBD1. The V segment lost 3 bases and the J segment 0 bases; nucleotides outside the gene matches: 4. Germline CDR1 and CDR2: MGHDK and SYGVNS. The CDR3 covers 16 residues. The CDR3 loop reads CASSEGDRFSGNTIYF. CDR3 coding DNA: TGTGCCAGCAGTGAGGGGGACAGGTTCTCTGGAAACACCATATATTTT.

This rearrangement joins TRBV21-1 to TRBJ2-3; the table's D call of TRBD2 was not tested on the DNA. TRBV21-1 is assigned pseudogene status. The CDR3 runs to 17 residues. CDR3 amino acids: CASSKAGSGDSTDTQYF. CDR3 sequence (DNA): TGTGCCAGCAGCAAAGCGGGTAGCGGGGATAGCACAGATACGCAGTATTTT.

The chain is built from TRBV30 and TRBJ1-2, with a tentative D call TRBD1 (6 bases). V was shortened by 1 base and J by 0 bases, with 9 bases between the two germline ends. The CDR3 has 14 residues. Germline V gene sequence: CDR1 GTSNPN, CDR2 SVGIG (reference sequence). The DNA for the CDR3 is TGTGCCTGGAGTGGGGGGCAAGCTAACTATGGCTACACCTTC. Translated: CAWSGGQANYGYTF.

The chain joins TRBV5-8 to TRBJ1-2, with 7 bases matching TRBD1. Germline V gene data show CDR1 as SGHTS and CDR2 as YDEGEE. The CDR3 extends over 12 amino acids. The J segment lost 8 bases and the V segment lost 5 bases, leaving 6 bases of the junction unmatched. CDR3 in DNA: TGTGCCAGCAGTGACAGGGCAAGGGGCTACACCTTC. Protein sequence: CASSDRARGYTF.

The chain employs TRBV6-5 and TRBJ1-2, with 7 bases lining up with TRBD1. The V segment lost 6 bases and the J segment 8 bases; nucleotides outside the gene matches: 9. CDR1 is MNHEY and CDR2 is SVGAGI in the germline V gene. CDR3 size: 13 residues. CDR3 amino acids: CASSSGGRNGYTF. CDR3 sequence (DNA): TGTGCCAGCAGCTCAGGGGGTAGAAACGGCTACACCTTC.

The chain links TRBV5-1 to TRBJ2-7, with 7 bases lining up with TRBD1. Germline V gives CDR1 SGHRS, CDR2 YFSETQ. J lost 0 bases, V lost 4 bases, and 10 bases had no gene match. The CDR3 loop spans 16 amino acids. The CDR3 bases are TGCGCCAGCAGCCCAGAGTGGGACAGCCTCTCCTACGAGCAGTACTTC. It codes for CASSPEWDSLSYEQYF.

The chain employs TRBV19 and TRBJ2-1; 11 nucleotides align to TRBD2. Germline V lookup: CDR1 LNHDA, CDR2 SQIVND (reference sequence). After removal of 4 bases from V and 4 bases from J, the junction contained 15 bases not matched to a gene. The CDR3 spans 19 residues. In nucleotides, the CDR3 is TGTGCCAGTAGTAGAGGGGCTAGCGGGGGGCCTCACTCTTACAATGAGCAGTTCTTC. Its translation: CASSRGASGGPHSYNEQFF.

In its sample, this clone was seen a few times. CDR3 nucleotides: TGTGCCAGCAGCCTACACCTGAACACTGAAGCTTTCTTT. Its translation is CASSLHLNTEAFF. This chain links TRBV14 with TRBJ1-1, with D unresolved. The V gene lost 4 bases and the J gene lost 0 bases, with 6 bases spanning the gap. CDR3 length: 13 residues. Germline assignment: CDR1 SGHDN and CDR2 FVKESK.